This is a list of T cell receptor beta chains from one sample in a study of graft-versus-host responses after intestinal transplantation. These TCRs are of unknown antigen specificity. Measured with immunoSEQ multiplex PCR; TCRdb has only the in-frame clones, and not every one. The data hold about 100,000 clones, with about 88% observed a single time. Sample: unstimulated CD4+ T cells sorted from spleen or lymph node cells, taken before transplant. Every receptor here comes from a human donor who was the organ donor for an intestinal transplant. CDR3s include the opening cysteine and the closing phenylalanine or tryptophan. Fields, in order: clone size, D gene, V gene, J gene, CDR3 DNA, CDR3 protein. The D gene is left open where the match is weak. The size of a clone is reported for some rows only, either as once, few or many, or as a class for expanded clones.

-	TRBD1	TRBV11-2	TRBJ2-5	TGTGCCAGCAGACGTCCGGGACAGGGGCGAGAGACCCAGTACTTC	CASRRPGQGRETQYF
few	TRBD1	TRBV9	TRBJ1-5	TGTGCCAGCAGCGGAGGGACAGGGTACAATCAGCCCCAGCATTTT	CASSGGTGYNQPQHF
once	TRBD1	TRBV6-1	TRBJ2-2	TGTGCCAGCCGGTGGACAGGGGGGAACACCGGGGAGCTGTTTTTT	CASRWTGGNTGELFF
few	TRBD1	TRBV6-1	TRBJ1-3	TGTGCCAGCAGGACAGGGGATGGTGCTGGAAACACCATATATTTT	CASRTGDGAGNTIYF
few	-	TRBV19	TRBJ1-1	TGTGCCAGTAGTATCCGAGTGAACACTGAAGCTTTCTTT	CASSIRVNTEAFF
-	-	TRBV6-5	TRBJ1-2	TGTGCCAGCAGCTACGTTCCAAGGGTTAATGGCTACACCTTC	CASSYVPRVNGYTF
-	-	TRBV7-2	TRBJ2-2	TGTGCCAGCAGTTTTATGGGGCCTGGCACCGGGGAGCTGTTTTTT	CASSFMGPGTGELFF
-	-	TRBV5-1	TRBJ2-7	TGCGCCAGCAGCTTGGCCGTGTCAAACACCTACGAGCAGTACTTC	CASSLAVSNTYEQYF
-	-	TRBV6-1	TRBJ1-1	TGTGCCAGCAGTGAATTTCCGGGGATGAACACTGAAGCTTTCTTT	CASSEFPGMNTEAFF
once	TRBD2	TRBV19	TRBJ2-1	TGTGCCAGTAATGACCCGGGGGGTCTCGTTGAGCAGTTCTTC	CASNDPGGLVEQFF
-	-	TRBV7-8	TRBJ1-1	TGTGCCAGCAGCTTAGGTGTCGGGGGGAGGTACACTGAAGCTTTCTTT	CASSLGVGGRYTEAFF
once	-	TRBV29-1	TRBJ1-1	TGCAGCGTTGAGCACATCTCTCGGGGGACTGAAGCTTTCTTT	CSVEHISRGTEAFF
-	-	TRBV6-5	TRBJ1-4	TGTGCCTGTAGTCCGGAATTAAATGAAAAACTGTTTTTT	CACSPELNEKLFF
-	-	TRBV2	TRBJ1-2	TGTGCCAGCGTCGAGCGGAGAACTAACTATGGCTACACCTTC	CASVERRTNYGYTF
-	-	TRBV29-1	TRBJ1-2	TGCAGCGTCGAACAGGGAGGTGGCTACACCTTC	CSVEQGGGYTF
-	-	TRBV4-1	TRBJ1-4	TGCGCCAGCAGCCCGGGATACGGTGGGGAAAAACTGTTTTTT	CASSPGYGGEKLFF
-	-	TRBV5-8	TRBJ1-4	TGTGCCAGCAGCCATGAAACAGGGAAACTGTTTTTT	CASSHETGKLFF
-	-	TRBV5-1	TRBJ2-5	TGCGCCAGCAGCTTGAGGGGCATTGTGCAAGAGACCCAGTACTTC	CASSLRGIVQETQYF
-	TRBD1	TRBV27	TRBJ1-3	TGTGCCAGCAGGACAGGGGGCAGTGGAAACACCATATATTTT	CASRTGGSGNTIYF
-	-	TRBV6-1	TRBJ1-1	TGTGCCAGCAGCGAAAGCGGGAGGGGGACTGAAGCTTTCTTT	CASSESGRGTEAFF
-	-	TRBV18	TRBJ1-6	TGTGCCAGCTCACTTGAGAAGTTTAATTCACCCCTCCACTTT	CASSLEKFNSPLHF
-	-	TRBV28	TRBJ2-7	TGTGCCAGCCAGGGTGGCCGGGACGAGCAGTACTTC	CASQGGRDEQYF
-	-	TRBV5-6	TRBJ1-4	TGTGCCAGCAGCTTGGCCGGGGTTGATGAAAAACTGTTTTTT	CASSLAGVDEKLFF
-	TRBD2	TRBV30	TRBJ2-4	TGTGCCTCAGGACTAGCGGGGGGGCCGGACATTCAGTACTTC	CASGLAGGPDIQYF
-	TRBD2	TRBV28	TRBJ2-5	TGTGCCAGCCGAGGCGGGGGTTCCCAAGAGACCCAGTACTTC	CASRGGGSQETQYF
once	-	TRBV28	TRBJ2-7	TGTGCCAGCAAGGAAAGGGAATACGAGCAGTACTTC	CASKEREYEQYF
-	-	TRBV30	TRBJ2-1	TGTGCCTGGAGTTTGGTCGTGGAGCAGTTCTTC	CAWSLVVEQFF
-	TRBD1	TRBV5-1	TRBJ2-7	TGCGCCAGCAGCGTAACCGGGACAGACTCCTACGAGCAGTACTTC	CASSVTGTDSYEQYF
-	-	TRBV2	TRBJ2-4	TGTGCCAGCAGTGAAAGGGCAGCCAAAAACATTCAGTACTTC	CASSERAAKNIQYF
-	-	TRBV5-1	TRBJ2-2	TGCGCCAGCAGCTTAGCCTCAGGGGCCCCGAACACCGGGGAGCTGTTTTTT	CASSLASGAPNTGELFF
once	-	TRBV5-4	TRBJ2-1	TGTGCCAGCAGCTTGGAACCGGTCTCGGTCAATGAGCAGTTCTTC	CASSLEPVSVNEQFF
once	-	TRBV18	TRBJ1-3	TGTGCCAGCTCACCACCGATTGGGAGCTCTGGAAACACCATATATTTT	CASSPPIGSSGNTIYF
-	TRBD1	TRBV7-2	TRBJ2-7	TGTGCCAGCAGCTTAGTTTCCGGAGTAGGGGGCCACGAGCAGTACTTC	CASSLVSGVGGHEQYF
once	-	TRBV6-5	TRBJ1-1	TGTGCCAGCAGTATCCTTAGGGTCAACACTGAAGCTTTCTTT	CASSILRVNTEAFF
-	-	TRBV6-6	TRBJ1-2	TGTGCCAGCACCACGGGTGGCGGCTACACCTTC	CASTTGGGYTF
-	-	TRBV5-1	TRBJ1-1	TGCGCCAGCAGCAGGGATGGAACCACTGAAGCTTTCTTT	CASSRDGTTEAFF
-	-	TRBV5-1	TRBJ2-2	TGCGCCAGCACCCTCGCCAAAGGACTATCGAACACCGGGGAGCTGTTTTTT	CASTLAKGLSNTGELFF
-	-	TRBV9	TRBJ1-1	TGTGCCAGCAGCGCCCAACAGGGACGGACTGAAGCTTTCTTT	CASSAQQGRTEAFF
-	TRBD1	TRBV18	TRBJ1-1	TGTGCCAGCTCACCGGACAGGGGGAAGAACACTGAAGCTTTCTTT	CASSPDRGKNTEAFF
once	-	TRBV6-5	TRBJ1-2	TGTGCCAGCAGCCCGGATGGCTACACCTTC	CASSPDGYTF
-	-	TRBV2	TRBJ2-7	TGTGCCAGCAGAGAAGGCCCCGGGACTGAGGAGCAGTACTTC	CASREGPGTEEQYF
-	-	TRBV6-5	TRBJ1-1	TGTGCCAGCAGTTACTCGGTAGTGGAAAACACTGAAGCTTTCTTT	CASSYSVVENTEAFF
-	-	TRBV6-1	TRBJ1-2	TGTGCCAGCAGCAAGGACCCTTTCTATGGCTACACCTTC	CASSKDPFYGYTF
once	-	TRBV19	TRBJ1-1	TGTGCCAGTAGTCTATCAACAGGAAACACTGAAGCTTTCTTT	CASSLSTGNTEAFF
-	TRBD1	TRBV6-5	TRBJ1-1	TGTGCCAGCAGTTTCCTCGGACAGGTGAACACTGAAGCTTTCTTT	CASSFLGQVNTEAFF
-	-	TRBV21-1	TRBJ1-6	TGTGCCAGCAGCAAAGACGTCCTTGACACCCGATGGTTTTATAATTCACCCCTCCACTTT	CASSKDVLDTRWFYNSPLHF
-	-	TRBV5-5	TRBJ2-2	TGTGCCAGCAGCACCAGACAGAACACCGGGGAGCTGTTTTTT	CASSTRQNTGELFF
-	-	TRBV5-1	TRBJ2-7	TGCGCCAGCAGCTTGGATTGGTCCTACTACGAGCAGTACTTC	CASSLDWSYYEQYF
-	TRBD1	TRBV30	TRBJ1-1	TGTGCCTGGAAAACACCGGGACAGCCCATGAACACTGAAGCTTTCTTT	CAWKTPGQPMNTEAFF
-	-	TRBV2	TRBJ2-2	TGTGCCAGCAGTGATTTTTCCAGGGTGTATGGGGAGCTGTTTTTT	CASSDFSRVYGELFF
-	-	TRBV19	TRBJ2-6	TGTGCCAGTACCGAGGGAGACTTCTCTGGGGCCAACGTCCTGACTTTC	CASTEGDFSGANVLTF
-	TRBD2	TRBV5-1	TRBJ2-1	TGCGCCAGCAGCTTGAGGCTAGCGGGGGGGCCCTACAATGAGCAGTTCTTC	CASSLRLAGGPYNEQFF